This TCR beta chain emerged from a study of blood T cell repertoires in COVID-19. For the study at large: Both acute and convalescent COVID-19 samples were obtained from the United States, Italy and Spain. Nucleic acid was either cDNA or gDNA, and it came from T cells, B-cell-depleted T cells, or PBMCs.

The V gene's germline CDR1 is SGDLS and CDR2 YYNGEE. The CDR3 runs to 14 residues. Trimming stripped 7 bases from V and 0 bases from J, with 13 bases between. In the study's own analysis: From reference gene primer amplification, estimates of nucleated cell counts were derived. The data were produced by immunoSEQ multiplex PCR, yet TCRdb's version contains in-frame clones alone and is incomplete. V and J calls and clone size come straight from that table; D and trimming were deduced from the DNA. The table lists approximately 250,000 clones, around nine tenths of them singletons, with roughly 1.6% in the top ten.

This clonotype was sampled from a woman between 55 and 75 years old who had recovered from COVID-19. V is TRBV9 and J is TRBJ1-2, with D maybe TRBD1 (5 bases). The source material was peripheral blood. DNA for the CDR3: TGTGCCAGCTCCACACAGGCCGCTAACTATGGCTACACCTTC. Translated: CASSTQAANYGYTF.